This T cell receptor (beta chain) appears in the sequencing data of a study of OX40 agonist ivuxolimab in advanced cancers. TCRdb's table, derived via immunoSEQ multiplex PCR, lists solely in-frame clones and lacks some. The sample records about 53,000 clones, 80% to 85% being singletons. The CDR3 sequence is 14 residues long. The V and J ends lost 1 base and 1 base respectively, with 8 bases between them. The V gene's germline CDR1 is SGHRS and CDR2 YFSETQ. The sample in question was CD4+ or CD8+ T cells sorted from blood, obtained in a trial of the OX40 agonist ivuxolimab. V is TRBV5-1 and J is TRBJ1-1; D gene unclear. The clonotype was recovered from an adult with an advanced solid tumor such as melanoma, head and neck, liver or kidney cancer. CDR3 coding DNA: TGCGCCAGCAGCTTGACAGTCCAGAACACTGAAGCTTTCTTT. Translated: CASSLTVQNTEAFF.